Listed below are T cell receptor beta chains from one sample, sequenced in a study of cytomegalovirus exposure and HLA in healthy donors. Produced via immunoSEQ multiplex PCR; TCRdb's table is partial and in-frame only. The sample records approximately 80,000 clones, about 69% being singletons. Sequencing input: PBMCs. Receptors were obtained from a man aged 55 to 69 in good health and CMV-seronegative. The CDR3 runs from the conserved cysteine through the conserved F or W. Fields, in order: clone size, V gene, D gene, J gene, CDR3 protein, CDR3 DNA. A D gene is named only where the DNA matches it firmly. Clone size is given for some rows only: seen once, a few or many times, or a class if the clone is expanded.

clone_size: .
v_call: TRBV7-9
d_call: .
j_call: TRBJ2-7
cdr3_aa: CASSLKGTPPYEQYF
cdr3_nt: TGTGCCAGCAGCTTAAAGGGGACACCCCCCTACGAGCAGTACTTC

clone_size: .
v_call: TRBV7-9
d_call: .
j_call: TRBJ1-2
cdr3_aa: CSSTPRGGPNYGYTF
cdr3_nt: TGTTCCAGCACCCCTAGAGGGGGTCCTAACTATGGCTACACCTTC

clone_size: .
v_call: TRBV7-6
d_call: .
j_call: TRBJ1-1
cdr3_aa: CASSLSPTGNTEAFF
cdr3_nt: TGTGCCAGCAGCTTATCCCCCACAGGGAACACTGAAGCTTTCTTT

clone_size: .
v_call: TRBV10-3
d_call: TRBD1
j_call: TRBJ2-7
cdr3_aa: CAISPGQGNSYEQYF
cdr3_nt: TGTGCCATCAGTCCGGGACAGGGAAACTCCTACGAGCAGTACTTC

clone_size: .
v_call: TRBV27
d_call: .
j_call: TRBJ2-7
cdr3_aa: CASSYGDSYEQYF
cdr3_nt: TGTGCCAGCAGTTACGGGGACTCCTACGAGCAGTACTTC

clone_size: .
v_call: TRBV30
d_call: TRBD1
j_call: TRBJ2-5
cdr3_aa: CAWRSSFRQGAQETQYF
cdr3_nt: TGTGCCTGGAGGTCCTCATTTCGTCAGGGGGCCCAAGAGACCCAGTACTTC

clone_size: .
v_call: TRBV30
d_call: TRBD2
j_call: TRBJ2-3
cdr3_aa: CAWSTGTSSDTQYF
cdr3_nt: TGTGCCTGGAGTACGGGGACTAGCTCCGATACGCAGTATTTT

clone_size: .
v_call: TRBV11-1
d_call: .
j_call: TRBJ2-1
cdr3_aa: CASSPGFLAYNEQFF
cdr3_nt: TGTGCCAGCAGCCCAGGGTTTTTAGCCTACAATGAGCAGTTCTTC

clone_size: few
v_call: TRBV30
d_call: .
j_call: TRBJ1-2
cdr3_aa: CAWSDLYGYTF
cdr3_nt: TGTGCCTGGAGTGACTTATATGGCTACACCTTC

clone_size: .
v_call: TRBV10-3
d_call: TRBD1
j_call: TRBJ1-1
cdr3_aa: CAISGGDSGTEAFF
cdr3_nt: TGTGCCATCAGTGGGGGGGACAGTGGAACTGAAGCTTTCTTT

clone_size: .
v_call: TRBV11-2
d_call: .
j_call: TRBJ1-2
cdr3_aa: CASSQGNYGYTF
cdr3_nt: TGTGCCAGCAGCCAGGGCAACTATGGCTACACCTTC

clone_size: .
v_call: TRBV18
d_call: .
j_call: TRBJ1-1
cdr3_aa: CASSPLLGEINTEAFF
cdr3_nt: TGTGCCAGCTCACCACTTCTCGGAGAGATAAACACTGAAGCTTTCTTT

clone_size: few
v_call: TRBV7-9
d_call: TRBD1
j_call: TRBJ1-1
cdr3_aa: CASSPDRGAMNTEAFF
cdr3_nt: TGTGCCAGCAGCCCCGACAGGGGCGCGATGAACACTGAAGCTTTCTTT

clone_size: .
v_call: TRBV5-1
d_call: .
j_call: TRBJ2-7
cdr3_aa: CASSFLAGLGGEQYF
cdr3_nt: TGCGCCAGCAGCTTTTTAGCAGGGCTTGGGGGGGAGCAGTACTTC

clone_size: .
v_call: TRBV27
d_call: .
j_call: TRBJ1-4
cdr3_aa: CASSLSGGQEKLFF
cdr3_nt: TGTGCCAGCAGTTTATCGGGGGGGCAAGAAAAACTGTTTTTT

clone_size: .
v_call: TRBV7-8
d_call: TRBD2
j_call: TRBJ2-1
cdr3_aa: CASSLRARSGGPSSYNEQFF
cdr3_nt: TGTGCCAGCAGCTTAAGAGCGCGCAGCGGGGGGCCTAGCTCCTACAATGAGCAGTTCTTC

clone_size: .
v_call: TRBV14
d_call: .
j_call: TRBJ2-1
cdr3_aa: CASRDPRGVSYNEQFF
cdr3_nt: TGTGCCAGCAGGGACCCCAGGGGGGTCTCCTACAATGAGCAGTTCTTC

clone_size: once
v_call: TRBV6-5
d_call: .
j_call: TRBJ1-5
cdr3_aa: CASSSSGTGTNQPQHF
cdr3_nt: TGTGCCAGCAGTTCTAGCGGTACGGGCACTAATCAGCCCCAGCATTTT

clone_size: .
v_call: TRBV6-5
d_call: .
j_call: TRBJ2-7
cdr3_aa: CASSHRSRVSVEQYF
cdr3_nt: TGTGCCAGCAGCCACCGGTCCAGGGTGTCGGTCGAGCAGTACTTC

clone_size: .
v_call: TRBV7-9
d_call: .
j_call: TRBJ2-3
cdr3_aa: CSSIAPGSADTQYF
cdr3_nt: TGTTCCAGCATCGCCCCAGGGTCCGCAGATACGCAGTATTTT

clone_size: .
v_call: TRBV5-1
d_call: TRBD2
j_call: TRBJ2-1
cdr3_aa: CASRDASGGANEQFF
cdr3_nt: TGCGCCAGCAGGGACGCTAGCGGGGGGGCAAATGAGCAGTTCTTC

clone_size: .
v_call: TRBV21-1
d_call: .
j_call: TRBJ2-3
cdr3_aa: CASSNEWRGVWADTQYF
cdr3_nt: TGTGCCAGCAGCAATGAGTGGCGGGGGGTGTGGGCAGATACGCAGTATTTT

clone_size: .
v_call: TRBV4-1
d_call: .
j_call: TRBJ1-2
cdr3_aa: CASSQVAGVVYGYTF
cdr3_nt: TGCGCCAGCAGCCAAGTCGCAGGGGTCGTGTATGGCTACACCTTC

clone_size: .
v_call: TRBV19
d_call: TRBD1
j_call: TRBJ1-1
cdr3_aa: CASSYPAGQGNTEAFF
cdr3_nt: TGTGCCAGTAGCTACCCGGCGGGACAGGGAAACACTGAAGCTTTCTTT